A selection of T cell receptor beta chains follows, all from one sample in a study of patients and donors after allogeneic stem cell transplantation. TCRdb itself ran the RT-PCR reads through MiXCR, one entry per CDR3 protein. The sample yields about 110,000 distinct CDR3 sequences, 35% seen once. Specimen: blood, either unsorted or a sorted T cell fraction (not recorded which). These receptors were taken from a human donor who was either an allogeneic HSCT recipient or a stem cell or donor lymphocyte infusion donor (not recorded which). It is not recorded whose cells these are; they may come from a transplant donor. CDR3s include the opening cysteine and the closing phenylalanine or tryptophan. The order of the fields is clone size, D gene, V gene, J gene, CDR3 DNA, CDR3 protein. The D gene is left open where the match is weak. Expanded clones are given a class, and other clones once, few, many or no size at all.

>few|-|TRBV12-3/TRBV12-4|TRBJ2-1
TGTGCCAGCAGTTTCGGAGAAAATCCTTATCCTACACATGAGCAGTTCTTC
CASSFGENPYPTHEQFF
>-|TRBD2|TRBV11-2|TRBJ2-5
TGTGCCAGCAGCTTTTCGGGAGGGCCCCCAGAGACCCAGTACTTC
CASSFSGGPPETQYF
>-|TRBD2|TRBV28|TRBJ2-2
TGTGCCAGCAGTTTTCATGGACTAGGCGGTAGAACCGGGGAGCTGTTTTTT
CASSFHGLGGRTGELFF
>-|TRBD2|TRBV10-3|TRBJ2-2
TGTGCCATCTCGAACCCGACTAGCGGTAACACCGGGGAGCTGTTTTTT
CAISNPTSGNTGELFF
>-|-|TRBV7-8|TRBJ2-2
TGTGCCAGCAGCTTAGCGCTCTGGGGCGGGGAAAACACCGGGGAGCTGTTTTTT
CASSLALWGGENTGELFF
>few|-|TRBV7-2|TRBJ1-1
TGTGCCAGCAGCTTATTAGGGAGAGGCACTGAAGCTTTCTTT
CASSLLGRGTEAFF
>-|TRBD2|TRBV12-3/TRBV12-4|TRBJ2-3
TGTGCCAGCAGACCTCAACTAGCGGGAGAGACAGATACGCAGTATTTT
CASRPQLAGETDTQYF
>few|TRBD1|TRBV10-3|TRBJ1-1
TGTGCCACCATAGCCGGGACAGGGGAGAACACTGAAGCTTTCTTT
CATIAGTGENTEAFF
>-|-|TRBV5-6|TRBJ2-4
TGTGCCAGCAGCTTGGCCGACAGGGAGGGCATTCAGTACTTC
CASSLADREGIQYF
>few|TRBD1|TRBV29-1|TRBJ1-1
TGCAGCGCGATGACAGGGTGGGATACCACTGAAGCTTTCTTT
CSAMTGWDTTEAFF
>few|TRBD2|TRBV20-1|TRBJ2-7
TGCAGTGCTAGGGGCCGACTAGCAGATTCCTACGAGCAGTACTTC
CSARGRLADSYEQYF
>-|-|TRBV7-9|TRBJ2-3
TGTGCCAGCAGCTTACCGGGGGGCACAGATACGCAGTATTTT
CASSLPGGTDTQYF
>few|-|TRBV24-1|TRBJ1-5
TGTGCCACCAGTGACCCTTCGACCAATCAGCCCCAGCATTTT
CATSDPSTNQPQHF
>few|-|TRBV9|TRBJ2-1
TGTGCCAGCAGCGTAGTTGGTGGGAGTTACAATGAGCAGTTCTTC
CASSVVGGSYNEQFF
>-|-|TRBV12-3/TRBV12-4|TRBJ2-3
TGTGCCAGCAGTTTCTGGACAGTCACAGATACGCAGTATTTT
CASSFWTVTDTQYF
>few|TRBD1|TRBV6-6|TRBJ1-3
TGTGCCAGCAGCCACTCTGGACAGGGGGCCAACACCATATATTTT
CASSHSGQGANTIYF
>few|-|TRBV5-5|TRBJ1-5
TGTGCCAGCAGCTTGAGCAGGGAGGGTAAGCCCCAGCATTTT
CASSLSREGKPQHF
>few|-|TRBV20-1|TRBJ2-3
TGCAGTCTGGGAGAGCCAGATACGCAGTATTTT
CSLGEPDTQYF
>-|-|TRBV7-6|TRBJ1-1
TGTGCCAGTATGACGGGAGCTGAAGCTTTCTTT
CASMTGAEAFF
>-|-|TRBV20-1|TRBJ1-4
TGCAGTGCTTCGCCGCAGGGGCGAGAAAAACTGTTTTTT
CSASPQGREKLFF
>-|TRBD2|TRBV20-1|TRBJ2-2
TGCAGTGCTAGTGTTAGCGGGAGGGCCACCGGGGAGCTGTTTTTT
CSASVSGRATGELFF
>-|-|TRBV24-1|TRBJ2-3
TGTGCCACCAGTGATTTGGGTTACACAGATACGCAGTATTTT
CATSDLGYTDTQYF
>many|TRBD1|TRBV20-1|TRBJ1-5
TGCAGTGCTAGCCGGGACAGGGGAAGACCGCCCCAGCATTTT
CSASRDRGRPPQHF
>-|-|TRBV21-1|TRBJ1-5
TGTGCCAGCAGCCAAAACCCAGAAGGCGAGCCCCAGCATTTT
CASSQNPEGEPQHF